This record looks at one T cell receptor (beta chain) sequence and its context. The sample is drawn from a study of technical replicates of blood from four donors. TCRdb keeps only in-frame clones here, not all; method: immunoSEQ multiplex PCR. The sample holds tens of thousands of clones; 95% are singletons and the top ten take over 0.25%. The CDR3 contains 14 residues. The J segment lost 3 bases and the V segment lost 5 bases, leaving 7 bases of the junction unmatched. The germline V gene encodes CDR1 LNHDA and CDR2 SQIVND (reference sequence). The sample taken for sequencing was T cells isolated from PBMCs. This TCR was sampled from a human donor in good health. This chain links TRBV19 with TRBJ2-7, with 7 nucleotides matching TRBD1. CDR3 loop: CASSSDRAGYEQYF. CDR3 sequence (DNA): TGTGCCAGTAGTTCAGACAGGGCAGGCTACGAGCAGTACTTC.